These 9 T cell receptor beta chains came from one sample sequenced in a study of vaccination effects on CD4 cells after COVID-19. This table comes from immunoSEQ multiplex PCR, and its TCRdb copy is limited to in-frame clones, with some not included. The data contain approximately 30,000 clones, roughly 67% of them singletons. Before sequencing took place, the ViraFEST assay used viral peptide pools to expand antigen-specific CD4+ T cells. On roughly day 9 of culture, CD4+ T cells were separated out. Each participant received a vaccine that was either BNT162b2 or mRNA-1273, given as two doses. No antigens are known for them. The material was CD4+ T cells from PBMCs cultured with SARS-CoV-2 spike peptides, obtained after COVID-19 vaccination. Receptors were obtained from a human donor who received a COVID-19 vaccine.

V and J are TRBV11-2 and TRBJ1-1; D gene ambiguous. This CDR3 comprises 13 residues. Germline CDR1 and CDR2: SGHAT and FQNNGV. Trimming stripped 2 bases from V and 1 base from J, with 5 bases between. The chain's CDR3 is CASSLLGNTEAFF. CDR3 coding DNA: TGTGCCAGCAGCTTACTGGGGAACACTGAAGCTTTCTTT. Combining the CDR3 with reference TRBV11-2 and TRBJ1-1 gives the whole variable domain EAGVAQSPRYKIIEKRQSVAFWCNPISGHATLYWYQQILGQGPKLLIQFQNNGVVDDSQLPKDRFSAERLKGVDSTLKIQPAKLEDSAVYLCASSLLGNTEAFFGQGTRLTVV.

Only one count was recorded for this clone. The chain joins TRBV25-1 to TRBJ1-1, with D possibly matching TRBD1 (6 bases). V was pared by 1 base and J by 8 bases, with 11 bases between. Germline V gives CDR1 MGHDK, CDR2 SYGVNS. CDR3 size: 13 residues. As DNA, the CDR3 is TGTGCCAGCAGTGAATGGGAAACAGGGGAAGCTTTCTTT. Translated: CASSEWETGEAFF.

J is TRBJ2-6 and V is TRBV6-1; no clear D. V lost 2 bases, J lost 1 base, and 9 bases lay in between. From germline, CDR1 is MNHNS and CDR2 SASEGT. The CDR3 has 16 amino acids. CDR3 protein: CASSENMVSGANVLTF. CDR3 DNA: TGTGCCAGCAGTGAAAACATGGTGTCTGGGGCCAACGTCCTGACTTTC.

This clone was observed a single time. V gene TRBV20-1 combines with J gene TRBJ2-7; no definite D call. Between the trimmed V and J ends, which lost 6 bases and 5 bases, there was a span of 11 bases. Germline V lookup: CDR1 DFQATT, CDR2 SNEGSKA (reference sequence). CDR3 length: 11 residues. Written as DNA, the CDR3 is TGCAGTGCCCCCAGATTTAACGAGCAGTACTTC. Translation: CSAPRFNEQYF.

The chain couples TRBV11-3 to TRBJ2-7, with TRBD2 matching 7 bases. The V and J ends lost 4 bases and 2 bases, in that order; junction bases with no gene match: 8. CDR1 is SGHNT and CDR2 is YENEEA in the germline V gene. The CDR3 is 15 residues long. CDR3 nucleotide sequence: TGTGCCAGCAGCTCCGGGGGGTCAGCGACCTACGAGCAGTACTTC. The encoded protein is CASSSGGSATYEQYF.

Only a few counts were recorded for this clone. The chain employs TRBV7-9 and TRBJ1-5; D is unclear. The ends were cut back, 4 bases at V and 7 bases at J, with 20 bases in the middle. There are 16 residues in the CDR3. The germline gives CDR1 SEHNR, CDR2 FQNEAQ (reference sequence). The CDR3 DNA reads TGTGCCAGCAGCTCAACCTCGGGAAACGCGCCCCAGCCCCAGCATTTT. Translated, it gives CASSSTSGNAPQPQHF.

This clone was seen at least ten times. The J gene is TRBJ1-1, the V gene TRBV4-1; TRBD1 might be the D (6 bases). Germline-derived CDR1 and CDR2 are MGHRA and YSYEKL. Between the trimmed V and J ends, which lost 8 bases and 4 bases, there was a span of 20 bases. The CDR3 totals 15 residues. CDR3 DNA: TGCGCCAGCCAGTCGCAGGGGTCCAGGCGCACTGAAGCTTTCTTT. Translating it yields CASQSQGSRRTEAFF.

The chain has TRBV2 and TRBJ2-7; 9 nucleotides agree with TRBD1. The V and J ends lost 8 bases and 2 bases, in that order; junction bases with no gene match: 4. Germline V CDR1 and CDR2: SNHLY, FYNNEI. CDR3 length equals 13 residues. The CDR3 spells CASRTGDTYEQYF. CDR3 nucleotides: TGTGCCAGCCGGACAGGGGATACCTACGAGCAGTACTTC.

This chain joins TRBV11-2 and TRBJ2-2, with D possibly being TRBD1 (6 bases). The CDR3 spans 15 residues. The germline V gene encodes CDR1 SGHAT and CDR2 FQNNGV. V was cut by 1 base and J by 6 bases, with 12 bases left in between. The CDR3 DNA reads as TGTGCCAGCAGCTTAGTGCCAGGGGTGGCCGGGGAGCTGTTTTTT. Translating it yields CASSLVPGVAGELFF.